The 10 T cell receptor beta chains below come from one sample, sequenced in a study of cytomegalovirus exposure and HLA in healthy donors. Clones were read by immunoSEQ multiplex PCR, and TCRdb kept only the in-frame ones, dropping some. The sample lists 150,000 to 200,000 clones; 91% were seen once. The sample consisted of PBMCs. The receptors were gathered from a woman aged 18-29 years in good health and CMV-seropositive.

The chain combines TRBV6-1 with TRBJ2-1; 10 positions match TRBD2. Trimming at V came to 6 bases and at J to 12 bases, leaving 11 bases not matched to a gene. Germline lookup yields CDR1 MNHNS and CDR2 SASEGT. This CDR3 spans 14 amino acids. The CDR3 DNA is TGTGCCAGCAGCACTAGCGGGGCCGGAGTGGGGCAGTTCTTC. This translates into CASSTSGAGVGQFF.

This clone has just a few counts. The chain joins TRBV6-1 to TRBJ1-1, with unresolved D. Germline V gene sequence: CDR1 MNHNS, CDR2 SASEGT. V lost 2 bases to trimming and J lost 1 base, with 5 bases between them. The CDR3 extends over 13 amino acids. The CDR3 sequence: CASSELRNTEAFF. CDR3 coding DNA: TGTGCCAGCAGTGAACTCAGGAACACTGAAGCTTTCTTT.

The chain uses TRBV29-1 and TRBJ2-7; possibly TRBD1 for D (8 bases). The germline V gene has CDR1 SQVTM and CDR2 ANQGSEA. Between the trimmed V and J ends, which lost 4 bases and 2 bases, there was a span of 12 bases. The CDR3 is 13 residues long. The chain's CDR3 is CSVAQGGTYEQYF. In DNA form, the CDR3 reads TGCAGCGTTGCACAGGGGGGGACCTACGAGCAGTACTTC.

The rearrangement uses TRBV5-1 and TRBJ1-2, with 11 nucleotides matching TRBD1. CDR1 is SGHRS and CDR2 is YFSETQ in the germline V gene. This CDR3 is 15 amino acids long. V shed 4 bases, J shed 4 bases, and the junction held 6 bases outside the gene matches. The CDR3, as DNA: TGCGCCAGCAGCCCCTGGACAGGGGGCACCTATGGCTACACCTTC. Translating it yields CASSPWTGGTYGYTF.

The CDR3 loop reads CASSLTGNQPQHF. In DNA, the CDR3 is TGTGCCAGCAGCTTGACTGGCAATCAGCCCCAGCATTTT. This chain connects TRBV5-6 to TRBJ1-5; D ambiguous. CDR1 is SGHDT and CDR2 is YYEEEE in the germline V gene. This CDR3 comprises 13 residues. The V gene lost 1 base and the J gene lost 2 bases, with 4 bases spanning the gap.

This chain connects TRBV14 to TRBJ2-2, with 8 positions matching TRBD2. The germline V gene encodes CDR1 SGHDN and CDR2 FVKESK. J gave up 8 bases and V 0 bases, and 5 bases lay outside the gene matches. CDR3 size: 15 residues. The CDR3 is CASSQDRGGRGELFF. As DNA, the CDR3 is TGTGCCAGCAGCCAAGATCGGGGGGGCCGTGGGGAGCTGTTTTTT. Based on the CDR3 plus reference TRBV14 and TRBJ2-2, the full variable domain is EAGVTQFPSHSVIEKGQTVTLRCDPISGHDNLYWYRRVMGKEIKFLLHFVKESKQDESGMPNNRFLAERTGGTYSTLKVQPAELEDSGVYFCASSQDRGGRGELFFGEGSRLTVL.

The V gene is TRBV7-2, the J gene TRBJ1-4, with 8 nucleotides matching TRBD1. CDR1 is SGHTA, CDR2 FQGNSA, per germline. The CDR3 length is 17 residues. V dropped 2 bases and J dropped 2; count of bases not matched to a gene: 7. This chain's CDR3 is CASSLYQGATTNEKLFF. CDR3 DNA sequence: TGTGCCAGCAGCTTATACCAGGGGGCTACCACTAATGAAAAACTGTTTTTT.

V usage is TRBV29-1 and J usage is TRBJ2-2, with 7 bases fitting TRBD1. V gave up 6 bases and J gave up 0 bases; unmatched junction bases: 10. Germline-derived CDR1 and CDR2 are SQVTM and ANQGSEA. The CDR3 is 16 amino acids. The DNA of the CDR3 is TGCAGCGTCGCAATTCTCACAGGGGCGAACACCGGGGAGCTGTTTTTT. This gives the protein CSVAILTGANTGELFF.

The CDR3 protein is CASSRGGVGETQYF. CDR3 sequence (DNA): TGTGCCAGCAGTCGCGGCGGGGTAGGAGAGACCCAGTACTTC. The rearrangement links TRBV6-5 to TRBJ2-5; perhaps TRBD2 as D (6 bases). With 5 bases removed from V and 4 bases from J, the gap between germline ends came to 14 bases. The CDR3 has 14 amino acids. Germline CDR1 MNHEY, CDR2 SVGAGI.

This chain uses TRBV6-5 with TRBJ1-1; weak D call: TRBD1 (5 bases). Trimming took 4 bases from V and 8 from J, leaving 8 bases between them. The germline V gene has CDR1 MNHEY and CDR2 SVGAGI. This CDR3 has 11 amino acids. The chain's CDR3 is CASSSQGEAFF. CDR3 in DNA: TGTGCCAGCAGTTCCCAGGGCGAAGCTTTCTTT.